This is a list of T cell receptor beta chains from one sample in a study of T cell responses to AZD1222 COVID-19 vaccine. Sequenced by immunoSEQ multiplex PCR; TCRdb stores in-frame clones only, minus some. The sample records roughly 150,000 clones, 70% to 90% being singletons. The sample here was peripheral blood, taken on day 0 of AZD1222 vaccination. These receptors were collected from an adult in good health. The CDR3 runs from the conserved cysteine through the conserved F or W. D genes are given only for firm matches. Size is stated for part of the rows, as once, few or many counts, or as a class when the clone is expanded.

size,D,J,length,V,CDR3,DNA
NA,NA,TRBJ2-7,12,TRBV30,CAYRENRYEQYF,TGTGCTTACCGGGAGAACCGGTACGAGCAGTACTTC
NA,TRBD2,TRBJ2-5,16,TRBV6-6,CASTRTSGAIQETQYF,TGTGCCAGCACCAGGACTAGCGGGGCTATTCAAGAGACCCAGTACTTC
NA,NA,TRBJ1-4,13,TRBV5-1,CASRGGVNEKLFF,TGCGCCAGCAGGGGTGGGGTTAATGAAAAACTGTTTTTT
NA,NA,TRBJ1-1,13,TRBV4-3,CASSQRQNTEAFF,TGCGCCAGCAGCCAGCGACAAAACACTGAAGCTTTCTTT
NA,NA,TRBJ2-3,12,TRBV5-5,CASSLEVDTQYF,TGTGCCAGCAGCTTGGAGGTGGATACGCAGTATTTT
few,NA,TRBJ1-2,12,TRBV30,CAWSVSSYGYTF,TGTGCCTGGAGTGTAAGCAGCTATGGCTACACCTTC
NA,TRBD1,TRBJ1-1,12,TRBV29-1,CSVDTGGTEAFF,TGCAGCGTTGATACAGGGGGCACTGAAGCTTTCTTT
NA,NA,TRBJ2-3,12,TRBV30,CAWKRDGDTQYF,TGTGCCTGGAAGAGAGACGGAGATACGCAGTATTTT
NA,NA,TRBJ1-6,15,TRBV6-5,CASSYSTGDNSPLHF,TGTGCCAGCAGTTACTCGACCGGGGATAATTCACCCCTCCACTTT
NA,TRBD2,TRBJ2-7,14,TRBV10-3,CASGLAGGGYEQYF,TGTGCCTCGGGACTAGCGGGAGGCGGGTACGAGCAGTACTTC
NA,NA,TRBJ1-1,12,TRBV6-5,CASSSSITEAFF,TGTGCCAGCAGTTCCAGTATAACTGAAGCTTTCTTT